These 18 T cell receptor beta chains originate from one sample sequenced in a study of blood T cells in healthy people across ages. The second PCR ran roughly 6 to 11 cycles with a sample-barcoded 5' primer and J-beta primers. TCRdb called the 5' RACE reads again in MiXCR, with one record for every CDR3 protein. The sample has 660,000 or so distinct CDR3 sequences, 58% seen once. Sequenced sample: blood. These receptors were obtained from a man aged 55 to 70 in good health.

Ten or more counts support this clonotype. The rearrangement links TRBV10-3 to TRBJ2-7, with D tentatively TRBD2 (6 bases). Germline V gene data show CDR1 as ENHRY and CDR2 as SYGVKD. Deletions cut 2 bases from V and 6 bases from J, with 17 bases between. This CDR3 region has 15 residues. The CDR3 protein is CAISETGRGSGEQYF. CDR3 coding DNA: TGTGCCATCAGTGAGACCGGACGGGGTAGCGGCGAGCAGTACTTC.

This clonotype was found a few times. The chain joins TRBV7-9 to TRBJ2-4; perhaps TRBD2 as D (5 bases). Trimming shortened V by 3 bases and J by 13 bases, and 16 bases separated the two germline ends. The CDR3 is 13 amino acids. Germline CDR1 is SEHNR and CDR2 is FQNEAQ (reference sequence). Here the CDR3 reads CASSFGPPWEQYF. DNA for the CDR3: TGTGCCAGCAGCTTCGGGCCTCCCTGGGAGCAGTACTTC. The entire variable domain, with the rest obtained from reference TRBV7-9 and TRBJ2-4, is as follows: DTGVSQNPRHKITKRGQNVTFRCDPISEHNRLYWYRQTLGQGPEFLTYFQNEAQLEKSRLLSDRFSAERPKGSFSTLEIQRTEQGDSAMYLCASSFGPPWEQYFGAGTRLSVL.

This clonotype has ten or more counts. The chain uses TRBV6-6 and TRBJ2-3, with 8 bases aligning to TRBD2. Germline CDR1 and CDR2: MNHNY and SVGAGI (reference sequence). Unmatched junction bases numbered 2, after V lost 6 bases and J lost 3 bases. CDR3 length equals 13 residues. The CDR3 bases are TGTGCCAGCAGACGGGAGGGGACAGATACGCAGTATTTT. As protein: CASRREGTDTQYF.

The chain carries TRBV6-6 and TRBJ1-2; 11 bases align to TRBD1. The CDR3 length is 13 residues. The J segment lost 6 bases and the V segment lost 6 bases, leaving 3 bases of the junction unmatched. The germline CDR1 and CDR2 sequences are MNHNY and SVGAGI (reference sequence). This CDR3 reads CASSWDRGNGYTF. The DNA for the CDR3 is TGTGCCAGCAGCTGGGACAGGGGGAATGGCTACACCTTC.

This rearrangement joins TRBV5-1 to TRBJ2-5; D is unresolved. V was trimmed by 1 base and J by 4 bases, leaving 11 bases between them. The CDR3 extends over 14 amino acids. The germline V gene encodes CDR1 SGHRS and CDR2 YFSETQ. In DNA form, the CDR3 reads TGCGCCAGCAGCTTGTCGGGCTACCCAGAGACCCAGTACTTC. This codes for CASSLSGYPETQYF. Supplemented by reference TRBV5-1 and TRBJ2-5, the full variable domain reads KAGVTQTPRYLIKTRGQQVTLSCSPISGHRSVSWYQQTPGQGLQFLFEYFSETQRNKGNFPGRFSGRQFSNSRSEMNVSTLELGDSALYLCASSLSGYPETQYFGPGTRLLVL.

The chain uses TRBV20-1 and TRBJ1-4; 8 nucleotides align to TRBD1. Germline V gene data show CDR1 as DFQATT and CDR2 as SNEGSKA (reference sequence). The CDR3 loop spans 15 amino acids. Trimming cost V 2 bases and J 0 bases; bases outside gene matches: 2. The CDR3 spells CSARPQGATNEKLFF. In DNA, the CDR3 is TGCAGTGCTAGACCACAGGGGGCAACTAATGAAAAACTGTTTTTT.

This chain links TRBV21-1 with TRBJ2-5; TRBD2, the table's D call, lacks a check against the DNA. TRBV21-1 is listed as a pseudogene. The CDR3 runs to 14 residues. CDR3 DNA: TGCGCCAGCAGCAAAGAGGGGAGGTTGGAGACCCAGTACTTC. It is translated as CASSKEGRLETQYF.

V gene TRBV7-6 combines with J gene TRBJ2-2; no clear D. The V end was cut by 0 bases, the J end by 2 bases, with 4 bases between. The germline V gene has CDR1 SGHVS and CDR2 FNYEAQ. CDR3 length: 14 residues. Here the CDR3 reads CASSLAHNTGELFF. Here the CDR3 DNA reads TGTGCCAGCAGCTTAGCGCACAACACCGGGGAGCTGTTTTTT.

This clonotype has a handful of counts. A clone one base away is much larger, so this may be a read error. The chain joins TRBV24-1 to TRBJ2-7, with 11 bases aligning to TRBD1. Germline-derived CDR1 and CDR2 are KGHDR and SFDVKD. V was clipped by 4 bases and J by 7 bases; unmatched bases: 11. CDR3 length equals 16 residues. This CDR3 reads CATSDSGQGVNNEQYF. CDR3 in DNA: TGTGCCACCAGTGACTCGGGACAGGGGGTCAACAATGAGCAGTACTTC.

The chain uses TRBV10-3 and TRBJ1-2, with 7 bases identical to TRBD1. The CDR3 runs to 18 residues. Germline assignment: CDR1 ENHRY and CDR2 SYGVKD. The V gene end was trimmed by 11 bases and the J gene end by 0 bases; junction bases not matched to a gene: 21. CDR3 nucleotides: TGTGCCGTCGCCGACAGGGACGGGCAGGTTCCACCTAACTATGGCTACACCTTC. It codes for CAVADRDGQVPPNYGYTF.

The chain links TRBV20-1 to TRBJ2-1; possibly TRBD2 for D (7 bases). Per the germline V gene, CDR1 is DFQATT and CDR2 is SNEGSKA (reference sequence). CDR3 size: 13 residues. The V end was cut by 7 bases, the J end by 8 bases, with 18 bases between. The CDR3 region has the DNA TGCAGTGGGCGAAGAGGGGGGGGTGATGAGCAGTTCTTC. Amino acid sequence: CSGRRGGGDEQFF.

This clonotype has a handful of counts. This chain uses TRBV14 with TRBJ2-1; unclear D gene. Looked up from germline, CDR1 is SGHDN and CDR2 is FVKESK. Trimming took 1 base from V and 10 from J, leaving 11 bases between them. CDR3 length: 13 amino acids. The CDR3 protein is CASSQGWVGEQFF. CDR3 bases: TGTGCCAGCAGCCAAGGTTGGGTAGGAGAGCAGTTCTTC.

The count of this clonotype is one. DNA of the CDR3: TGTGCCAGCAGTTCCGGGACAGGGGGCGCGCGGAACACTGAAGCTTTCTTT. Residues: CASSSGTGGARNTEAFF. V is TRBV27 and J is TRBJ1-1, with 12 bases matching TRBD1. The CDR3 is 17 residues long. J gave up 1 base and V 4 bases, and 7 bases lay outside the gene matches. Germline V gene lookup returns CDR1 MNHEY and CDR2 SMNVEV (reference sequence).

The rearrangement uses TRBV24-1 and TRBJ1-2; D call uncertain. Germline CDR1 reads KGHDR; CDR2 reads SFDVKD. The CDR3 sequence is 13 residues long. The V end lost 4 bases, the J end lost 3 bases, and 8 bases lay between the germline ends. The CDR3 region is CATSEEKYYGYTF. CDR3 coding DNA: TGTGCCACCAGTGAGGAGAAGTACTATGGCTACACCTTC.

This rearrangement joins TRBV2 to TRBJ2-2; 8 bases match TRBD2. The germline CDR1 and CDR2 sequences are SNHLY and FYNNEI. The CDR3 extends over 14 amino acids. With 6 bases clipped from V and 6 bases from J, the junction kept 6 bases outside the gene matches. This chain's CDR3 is CASSYSGGPGELFF. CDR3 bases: TGTGCCAGCAGCTACAGCGGGGGCCCCGGGGAGCTGTTTTTT.

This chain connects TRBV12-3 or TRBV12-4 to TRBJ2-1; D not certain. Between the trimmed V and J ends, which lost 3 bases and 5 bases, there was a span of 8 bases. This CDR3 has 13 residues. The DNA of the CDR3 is TGTGCCAGCAGTTTCCACGGAGACAATGAGCAGTTCTTC. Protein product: CASSFHGDNEQFF.

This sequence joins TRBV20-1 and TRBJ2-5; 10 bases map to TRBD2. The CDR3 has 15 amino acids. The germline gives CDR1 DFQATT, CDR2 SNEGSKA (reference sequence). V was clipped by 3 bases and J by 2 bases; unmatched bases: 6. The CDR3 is CSASQVAGGQETQYF. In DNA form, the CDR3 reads TGCAGTGCTAGTCAGGTAGCGGGGGGACAAGAGACCCAGTACTTC.

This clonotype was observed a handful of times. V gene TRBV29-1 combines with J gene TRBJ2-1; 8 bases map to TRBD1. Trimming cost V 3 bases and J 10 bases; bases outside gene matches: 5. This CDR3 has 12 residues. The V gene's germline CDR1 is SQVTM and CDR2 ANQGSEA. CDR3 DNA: TGCAGCGTTGAGGGGGGACAGGTGGAGCAGTTCTTC. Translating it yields CSVEGGQVEQFF.